This entry describes one T cell receptor (beta chain). The data stem from a study of blood T cell repertoires in COVID-19. About the study: Acute and convalescent COVID-19 samples came from the United States, Italy and Spain.

Germline V gene data show CDR1 as MNHEY and CDR2 as SVGEGT. The CDR3 runs to 16 residues. V was pared by 0 bases and J by 4 bases, with 16 bases between. Clones were sequenced by immunoSEQ multiplex PCR, and TCRdb holds only the in-frame ones, with some missing. Of 250,000 or so clones listed, 85% to 90% were seen once; the top ten hold approximately 4%. Living in about two dozen US areas, the participants were between roughly 18 and 95 years of age. V usage is TRBV6-2 or TRBV6-3 and J usage is TRBJ2-7, with a weak D call TRBD2 (5 bases). The TCR comes from a woman aged 25 to 39 with acute COVID-19. The material sequenced was PBMCs or T cells enriched from blood (not recorded which). For the CDR3, the DNA is TGTGCCAGCAGTTACTCTCGCAGGCTGGAGGAATACGAGCAGTACTTC. Its translation: CASSYSRRLEEYEQYF.